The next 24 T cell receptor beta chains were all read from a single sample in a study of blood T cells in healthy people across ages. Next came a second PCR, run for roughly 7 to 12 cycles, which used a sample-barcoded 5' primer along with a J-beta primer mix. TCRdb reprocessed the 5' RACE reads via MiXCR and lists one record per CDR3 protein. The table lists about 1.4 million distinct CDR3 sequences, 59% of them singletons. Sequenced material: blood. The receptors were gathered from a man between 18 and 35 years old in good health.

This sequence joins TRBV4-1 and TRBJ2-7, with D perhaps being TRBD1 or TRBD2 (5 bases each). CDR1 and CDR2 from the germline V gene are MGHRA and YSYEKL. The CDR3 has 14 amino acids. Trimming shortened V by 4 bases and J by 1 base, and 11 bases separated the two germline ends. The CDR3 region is CASSRGYGSYEQYF. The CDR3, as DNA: TGCGCCAGCAGCCGGGGGTACGGATCCTACGAGCAGTACTTC.

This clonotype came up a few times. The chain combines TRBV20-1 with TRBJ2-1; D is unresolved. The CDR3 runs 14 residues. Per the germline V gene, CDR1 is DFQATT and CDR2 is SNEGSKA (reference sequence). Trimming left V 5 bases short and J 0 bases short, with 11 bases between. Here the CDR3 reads CSAPDRSSYNEQFF. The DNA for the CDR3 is TGCAGTGCTCCCGACCGTAGCTCCTACAATGAGCAGTTCTTC.

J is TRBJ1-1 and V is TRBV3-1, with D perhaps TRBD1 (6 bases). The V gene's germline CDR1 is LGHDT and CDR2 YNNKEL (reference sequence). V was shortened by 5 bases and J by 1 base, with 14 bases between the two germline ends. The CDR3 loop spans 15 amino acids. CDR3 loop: CASSSFGGQNTEAFF. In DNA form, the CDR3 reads TGTGCCAGCAGCTCTTTTGGGGGGCAGAACACTGAAGCTTTCTTT.

Here the CDR3 DNA reads TGTGCCAGCAAAACAGGGGGATACGAGCAGTTCTTC. Translating it yields CASKTGGYEQFF. The rearrangement links TRBV2 to TRBJ2-1, with 8 bases matching TRBD1. The CDR3 totals 12 residues. The germline CDR1 and CDR2 sequences are SNHLY and FYNNEI. V trimming: 7 bases; J trimming: 10 bases; junction bases outside the gene matches: 6.

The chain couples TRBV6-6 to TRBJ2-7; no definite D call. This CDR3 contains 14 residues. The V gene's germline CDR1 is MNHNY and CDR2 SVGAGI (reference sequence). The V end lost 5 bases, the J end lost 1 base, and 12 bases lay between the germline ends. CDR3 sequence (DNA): TGTGCCAGCAGTGGCTCAGCGTCTTCCTACGAGCAGTACTTC. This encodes CASSGSASSYEQYF.

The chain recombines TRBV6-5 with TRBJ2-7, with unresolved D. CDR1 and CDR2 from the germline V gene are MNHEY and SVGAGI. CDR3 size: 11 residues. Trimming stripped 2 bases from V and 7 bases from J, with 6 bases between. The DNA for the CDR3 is TGTGCCAGCAGTTACCGAAAAGAGCAGTACTTC. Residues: CASSYRKEQYF.

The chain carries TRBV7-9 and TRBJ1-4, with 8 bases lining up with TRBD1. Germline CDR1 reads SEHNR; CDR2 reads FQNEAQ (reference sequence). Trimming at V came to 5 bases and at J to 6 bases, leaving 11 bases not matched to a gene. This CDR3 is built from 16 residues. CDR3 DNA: TGTGCCAGCAGCAGGGACAGGAAACCCCGGGATGAAAAACTGTTTTTT. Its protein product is CASSRDRKPRDEKLFF.

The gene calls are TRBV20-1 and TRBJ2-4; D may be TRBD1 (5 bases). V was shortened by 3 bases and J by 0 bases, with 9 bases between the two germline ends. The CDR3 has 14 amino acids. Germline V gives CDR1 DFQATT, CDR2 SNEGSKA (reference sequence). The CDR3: CSASNRLAKNIQYF. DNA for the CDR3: TGCAGTGCTAGTAACAGGCTAGCCAAAAACATTCAGTACTTC.

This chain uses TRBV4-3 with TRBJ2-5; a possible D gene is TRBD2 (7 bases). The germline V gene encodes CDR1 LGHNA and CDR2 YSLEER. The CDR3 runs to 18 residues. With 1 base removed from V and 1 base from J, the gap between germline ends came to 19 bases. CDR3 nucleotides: TGCGCCAGCAGCCAAGGGTATGGGGGGGACACCGCCCAAGAGACCCAGTACTTC. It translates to CASSQGYGGDTAQETQYF.

The CDR3 region is CASSLSQSTEQYF. CDR3 in DNA: TGTGCCAGCAGTTTATCCCAGAGTACCGAGCAGTACTTC. The chain links TRBV27 to TRBJ2-7, with D unclear. Germline V gene sequence: CDR1 MNHEY, CDR2 SMNVEV (reference sequence). Deletions cut 0 bases from V and 6 bases from J, with 9 bases between. The CDR3 runs 13 residues.

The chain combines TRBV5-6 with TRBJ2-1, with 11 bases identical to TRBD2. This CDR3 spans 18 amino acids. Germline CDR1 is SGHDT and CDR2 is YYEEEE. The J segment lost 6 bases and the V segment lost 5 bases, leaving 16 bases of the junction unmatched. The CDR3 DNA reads TGTGCCAGCAGACTCGATCCTACTAGCGGGAGAGTCAGCAATGAGCAGTTCTTC. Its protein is CASRLDPTSGRVSNEQFF.

CDR3 region: CASSYTGRTSYEQYF. The CDR3 DNA is TGTGCCAGCAGTTACACGGGACGGACCTCCTACGAGCAGTACTTC. The V call is TRBV6-5, the J call TRBJ2-7; D is perhaps TRBD1 or TRBD2 (5 bases each). Trimming removed 2 bases at V and 0 bases at J, with 11 bases between. The CDR3 runs 15 residues. Germline V lookup: CDR1 MNHEY, CDR2 SVGAGI.

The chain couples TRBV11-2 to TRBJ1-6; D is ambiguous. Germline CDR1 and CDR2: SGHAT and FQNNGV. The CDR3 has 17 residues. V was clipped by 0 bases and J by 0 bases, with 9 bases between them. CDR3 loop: CASSLDFSHSYNSPLHF. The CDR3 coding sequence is TGTGCCAGCAGCTTAGATTTCAGTCACTCCTATAATTCACCCCTCCACTTT.

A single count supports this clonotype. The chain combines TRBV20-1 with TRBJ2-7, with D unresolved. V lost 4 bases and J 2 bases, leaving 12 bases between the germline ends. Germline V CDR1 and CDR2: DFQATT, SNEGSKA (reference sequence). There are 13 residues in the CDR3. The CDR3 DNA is TGCAGTGCTATCGGTTCCAGAACCTACGAGCAGTACTTC. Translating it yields CSAIGSRTYEQYF.

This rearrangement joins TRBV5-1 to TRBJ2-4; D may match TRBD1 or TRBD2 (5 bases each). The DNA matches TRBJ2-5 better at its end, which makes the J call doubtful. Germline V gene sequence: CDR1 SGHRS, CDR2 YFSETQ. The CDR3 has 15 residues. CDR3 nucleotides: TGCGCCAGCAGTTCGGGCACTTTGGGACGAGAGACCCAGTACTTC. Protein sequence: CASSSGTLGRETQYF.

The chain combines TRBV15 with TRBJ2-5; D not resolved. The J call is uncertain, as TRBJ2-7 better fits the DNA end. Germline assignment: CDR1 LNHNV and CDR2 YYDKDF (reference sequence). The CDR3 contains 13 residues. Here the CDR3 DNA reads TGTGCCACCGGACCCCGAAAGGCGTACGAGCAGTACTTC. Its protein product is CATGPRKAYEQYF.

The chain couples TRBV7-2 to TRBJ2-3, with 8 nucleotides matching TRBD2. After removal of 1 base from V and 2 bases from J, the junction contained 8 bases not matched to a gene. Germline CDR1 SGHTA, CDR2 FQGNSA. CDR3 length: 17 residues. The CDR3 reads CASSLGFGGASTDTQYF. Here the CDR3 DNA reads TGTGCCAGCAGCTTAGGTTTCGGGGGGGCGTCCACAGATACGCAGTATTTT. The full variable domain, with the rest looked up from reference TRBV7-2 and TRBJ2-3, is GAGVSQSPSNKVTEKGKDVELRCDPISGHTALYWYRQSLGQGLEFLIYFQGNSAPDKSGLPSDRFSAERTGGSVSTLTIQRTQQEDSAVYLCASSLGFGGASTDTQYFGPGTRLTVL.

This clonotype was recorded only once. The CDR3 is CASSLWDRGREQYF. The CDR3 DNA reads TGTGCCAGCAGTTTATGGGACAGGGGGCGGGAGCAGTACTTC. This chain joins TRBV28 and TRBJ2-5; 11 bases map to TRBD1. The germline CDR1 and CDR2 sequences are MDHEN and SYDVKM. The CDR3 totals 14 residues. With V trimmed by 0 bases and J by 11 bases, 5 bases remained unmatched.

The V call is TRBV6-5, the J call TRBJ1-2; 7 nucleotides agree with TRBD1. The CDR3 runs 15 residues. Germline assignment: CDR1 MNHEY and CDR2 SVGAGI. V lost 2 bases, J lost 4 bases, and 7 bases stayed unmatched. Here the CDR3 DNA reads TGTGCCAGCAGTTACCCCCGACAGGGCTTCTATGGCTACACCTTC. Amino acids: CASSYPRQGFYGYTF.

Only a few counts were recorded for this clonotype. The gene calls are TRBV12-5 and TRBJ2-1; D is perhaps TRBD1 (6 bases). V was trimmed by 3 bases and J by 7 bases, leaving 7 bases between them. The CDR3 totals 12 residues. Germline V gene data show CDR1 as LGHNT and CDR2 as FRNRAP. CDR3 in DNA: TGTGCTAGTGGTTTAGGGGGAAATGAGCAGTTCTTC. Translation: CASGLGGNEQFF.

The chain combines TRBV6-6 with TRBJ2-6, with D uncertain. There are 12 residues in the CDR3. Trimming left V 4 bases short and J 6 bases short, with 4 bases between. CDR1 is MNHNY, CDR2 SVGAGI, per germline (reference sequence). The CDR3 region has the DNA TGTGCCAGCAGTTCCGCGGCCAACGTCCTGACTTTC. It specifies CASSSAANVLTF.

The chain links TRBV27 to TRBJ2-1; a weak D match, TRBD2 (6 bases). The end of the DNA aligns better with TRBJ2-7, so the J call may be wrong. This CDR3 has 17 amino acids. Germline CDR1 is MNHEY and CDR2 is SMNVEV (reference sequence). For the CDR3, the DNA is TGTGCCAGCAGTCCAACGGAGACTAGTGCAGCCTACAATGAGCAGTACTTC. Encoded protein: CASSPTETSAAYNEQYF.

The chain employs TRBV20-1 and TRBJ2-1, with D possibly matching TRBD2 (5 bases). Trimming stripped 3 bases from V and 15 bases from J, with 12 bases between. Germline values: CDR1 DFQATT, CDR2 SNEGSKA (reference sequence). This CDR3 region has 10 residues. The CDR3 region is CSASAGMRFF. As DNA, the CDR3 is TGCAGTGCTAGTGCCGGGATGCGGTTCTTC.

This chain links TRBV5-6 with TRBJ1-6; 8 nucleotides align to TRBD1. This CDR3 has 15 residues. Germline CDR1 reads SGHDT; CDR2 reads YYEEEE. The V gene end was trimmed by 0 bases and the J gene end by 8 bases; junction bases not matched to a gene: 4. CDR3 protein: CASSLGTGYHSPLHF. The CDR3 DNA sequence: TGTGCCAGCAGCTTGGGGACAGGGTATCATTCACCCCTCCACTTT.